What follows is one TCR beta chain and its context. Assay used: immunoSEQ multiplex PCR; TCRdb lists only in-frame clones, some missing. The sample includes about 160,000 clones, 94% of them seen just once. CDR1 and CDR2 from the germline V gene are MGHRA and YSYEKL. V gave up 4 bases and J gave up 1 base, with 23 bases separating them. The CDR3 covers 19 residues. This specimen belongs to a study of T cell responses to AZD1222 COVID-19 vaccine. Source: peripheral blood, taken 28 days after the second AZD1222 dose. The TCR originated in an adult who received the AZD1222 COVID-19 vaccine. The chain joins TRBV4-1 to TRBJ2-1, with D perhaps matching TRBD2 (7 bases). CDR3 nucleotide sequence: TGCGCCAGCAGCCTAGGGGGGGTTCTGGGGGAGGCATCCTACAATGAGCAGTTCTTC. It specifies CASSLGGVLGEASYNEQFF.